Given below is one T cell receptor (beta chain) in context. What it binds is not known. This entry comes from a study of cytomegalovirus exposure and HLA in healthy donors. Study details: The approximately 130 validation repertoires and the 666 first-cohort repertoires shared a platform, a later analysis reported.

Notes on the study in general: That first-cohort TCR clusters tended to co-occur in the 95 to 150 validation repertoires was found in a later analysis. Reports credit the classifier with highly specific, highly sensitive diagnosis of cytomegalovirus status. Associated with cytomegalovirus, according to the listing, were 164 TCR beta chains.

The data were produced by immunoSEQ multiplex PCR, yet TCRdb's version contains in-frame clones alone and is incomplete. Here the sample spans tens of thousands of clones, roughly 90% being singletons. This CDR3 has 14 amino acids. Germline-derived CDR1 and CDR2 are LNHDA and SQIVND (reference sequence). V dropped 9 bases and J dropped 8; count of bases not matched to a gene: 11. This clonotype originated in a man aged 25-40 years in good health and CMV-seronegative. This chain uses TRBV19 with TRBJ1-4; 8 bases line up with TRBD1. Sample: PBMCs. The CDR3 nucleotides read TGTGCCAGCAAAACAGGGGGTGGAGGAGAAAAACTGTTTTTT. The encoded protein is CASKTGGGGEKLFF.